The 30 T cell receptor beta chains reported below all come from one sample, sequenced in a study of post-analysis software for immune sequencing data. Study findings and constraints: Patients carried four or five TRBV segments more frequently than controls did, and TRBV5-6, TRBV5-1 and TRBV20-1 were among them.

Tagging with unique molecular identifiers was a feature of the TCR beta cDNA libraries. TCRdb fed the PCR reads into MiXCR, producing one record per CDR3 protein. The repertoire holds approximately 400,000 distinct CDR3 sequences, with around a third as singletons. Their recognized antigens are unknown. Sequencing was done on a sample of blood. Receptor source: a girl between 10 and 17 years old with multiple sclerosis.

A few counts support this clonotype. V and J are TRBV3-1 and TRBJ1-2; the D is unclear. Trimming removed 1 base at V and 0 bases at J, with 6 bases between. Germline lookup yields CDR1 LGHDT and CDR2 YNNKEL (reference sequence). This CDR3 is 14 amino acids long. CDR3 DNA sequence: TGTGCCAGCAGCCAAGGAGGCTCTAACTATGGCTACACCTTC. This gives the protein CASSQGGSNYGYTF.

The genes are TRBV5-1 and TRBJ2-1, with D uncertain. The CDR3 is 15 amino acids. Germline V gene sequence: CDR1 SGHRS, CDR2 YFSETQ. V lost 4 bases, J lost 1 base, and 12 bases lay in between. In DNA form, the CDR3 reads TGCGCCAGCAGCCAGGCTAGTGGGTCCTACAATGAGCAGTTCTTC. Translating it yields CASSQASGSYNEQFF.

The chain joins TRBV27 to TRBJ2-3; possible D gene TRBD1, 6 bases. The V gene lost 4 bases and the J gene lost 2 bases, with 13 bases spanning the gap. This CDR3 is 15 amino acids long. Germline V CDR1 and CDR2: MNHEY, SMNVEV (reference sequence). In DNA, the CDR3 is TGTGCCAGCAGTTCCTTCAGGGGCCCCACAGATACGCAGTATTTT. This gives the protein CASSSFRGPTDTQYF.

This CDR3 reads CASSGEGQVNTGELFF. The CDR3 coding sequence is TGTGCCAGCAGTGGGGAAGGGCAGGTTAACACCGGGGAGCTGTTTTTT. The J gene is TRBJ2-2, the V gene TRBV2, with no clear D. The germline CDR1 and CDR2 sequences are SNHLY and FYNNEI. V lost 4 bases to trimming and J lost 2 bases, with 14 bases between them. The CDR3 has 16 residues.

The chain has TRBV29-1 and TRBJ2-5; D is perhaps TRBD2 (6 bases). Germline loops: CDR1 SQVTM, CDR2 ANQGSEA. CDR3 length equals 13 residues. The ends were cut back, 6 bases at V and 1 base at J, with 12 bases in the middle. The CDR3 protein is CSVQGTSQETQYF. CDR3 DNA: TGCAGCGTCCAAGGGACTTCCCAAGAGACCCAGTACTTC.

The rearrangement joins TRBV6-6 to TRBJ2-4; 11 bases match TRBD2. V trimming: 5 bases; J trimming: 0 bases; junction bases outside the gene matches: 6. Germline loops: CDR1 MNHNY, CDR2 SVGAGI (reference sequence). This CDR3 is built from 17 residues. The CDR3 region is CASSPMGLAEAKNIQYF. The DNA of the CDR3 is TGTGCCAGCAGTCCCATGGGACTAGCGGAAGCCAAAAACATTCAGTACTTC.

The CDR3 sequence is CSARDPGQGRETQYF. DNA for the CDR3: TGCAGTGCTAGAGATCCGGGGCAGGGAAGAGAGACCCAGTACTTC. This chain connects TRBV20-1 to TRBJ2-5; D is possibly TRBD1 or TRBD2 (5 bases each). This CDR3 has 15 amino acids. The germline V and J ends were trimmed by 0 bases and 4 bases, with 15 bases remaining between them. Germline V CDR1 and CDR2: DFQATT, SNEGSKA (reference sequence).

This sequence joins TRBV3-1 and TRBJ2-7, with D perhaps matching TRBD1 (6 bases). The CDR3 covers 17 residues. Trimming took off 1 base at V and 3 bases at J, with 19 bases between the two ends. Germline V lookup: CDR1 LGHDT, CDR2 YNNKEL (reference sequence). The CDR3 is CASSQVGLGQRDYEQYF. CDR3 nucleotide sequence: TGTGCCAGCAGCCAAGTAGGTTTAGGACAGAGGGACTACGAGCAGTACTTC.

The chain employs TRBV20-1 and TRBJ1-2, with TRBD1 identical over 8 bases. This CDR3 contains 13 residues. Trimming removed 2 bases from V and 4 bases from J; junction bases left unmatched: 3. CDR1 and CDR2 (germline): DFQATT, SNEGSKA (reference sequence). The CDR3 DNA reads TGCAGTGCTAGAAGGGACAGGCTCTATGGCTACACCTTC. It codes for CSARRDRLYGYTF.

The chain uses TRBV6-5 and TRBJ2-3, with 10 bases that match TRBD1. Germline CDR1 MNHEY, CDR2 SVGAGI. The CDR3 is 15 residues long. V lost 2 bases, J lost 1 base, and 0 bases stayed unmatched. CDR3 nucleotide sequence: TGTGCCAGCAGTTACGGGACAGGGGGCACAGATACGCAGTATTTT. Translating gives CASSYGTGGTDTQYF.

This rearrangement joins TRBV20-1 to TRBJ2-7; 10 nucleotides line up with TRBD1. CDR1 and CDR2 from the germline V gene are DFQATT and SNEGSKA (reference sequence). The CDR3 loop spans 14 amino acids. Unmatched junction bases numbered 6, after V lost 4 bases and J lost 3 bases. DNA for the CDR3: TGCAGTGCTACCTCGGACAGGGGGGGCTACGAGCAGTACTTC. As protein: CSATSDRGGYEQYF.

This clonotype was detected only a few times. The rearrangement uses TRBV27 and TRBJ2-1; 9 positions match TRBD1. The CDR3 consists of 15 residues. Germline V CDR1 and CDR2: MNHEY, SMNVEV (reference sequence). V shed 4 bases and J 4 bases; nucleotides not matched to a gene: 5. The DNA for the CDR3 is TGTGCCAGCAGTTACAGGGGGCTGTCGTACAATGAGCAGTTCTTC. Residues: CASSYRGLSYNEQFF.

The chain is built from TRBV7-3 and TRBJ1-1; D is uncertain. CDR3 size: 14 residues. Germline V gene data show CDR1 as SGHTA and CDR2 as FQGTGA. The V and J ends lost 1 base and 0 bases respectively, with 6 bases between them. The CDR3 nucleotides read TGTGCCAGCAGCTTAAGTGCCATGAACACTGAAGCTTTCTTT. It encodes CASSLSAMNTEAFF.

The chain has TRBV6-1 and TRBJ1-2; TRBD1 aligns across 7 bases. After removal of 6 bases from V and 5 bases from J, the junction contained 21 bases not matched to a gene. This CDR3 is 18 amino acids long. Germline V gives CDR1 MNHNS, CDR2 SASEGT. The CDR3: CASSPTGTDQLSGYGYTF. The DNA of the CDR3 is TGTGCCAGCAGCCCCACCGGGACAGACCAGCTGTCAGGGTATGGCTACACCTTC.

Only a few counts were recorded for this clonotype. The chain joins TRBV20-1 to TRBJ2-1, with TRBD2 as a possible D gene (5 bases). CDR3 length equals 14 residues. Germline V gene sequence: CDR1 DFQATT, CDR2 SNEGSKA (reference sequence). V was clipped by 3 bases and J by 5 bases, with 14 bases between them. CDR3 loop: CSAREELADNEQFF. The DNA of the CDR3 is TGCAGTGCTAGGGAGGAGCTAGCTGACAATGAGCAGTTCTTC.

The CDR3 region has the DNA TGTGCCAGCAGTGTGGTAGCGGGGGGGAACACCGGGGAGCTGTTTTTT. Residues: CASSVVAGGNTGELFF. The chain couples TRBV2 to TRBJ2-2; 10 bases are a match to TRBD2. Germline V gene lookup returns CDR1 SNHLY and CDR2 FYNNEI. The CDR3 covers 16 residues. The V segment lost 4 bases and the J segment 1 base; nucleotides outside the gene matches: 3.

A single count supports this clonotype. The rearrangement links TRBV5-6 to TRBJ2-5; 15 bases align to TRBD2. Germline CDR1 is SGHDT and CDR2 is YYEEEE. CDR3 length equals 17 residues. Unmatched junction bases numbered 2, after V lost 0 bases and J lost 2 bases. The chain's CDR3 is CASSLVGLAGGQETQYF. In DNA, the CDR3 is TGTGCCAGCAGCTTGGTGGGACTAGCGGGGGGACAAGAGACCCAGTACTTC.

This clonotype was detected only a few times. Its ends do not fully match the called genes, so a read error is possible. This chain joins TRBV29-1 and TRBJ2-7, with 8 nucleotides matching TRBD1. Germline-derived CDR1 and CDR2 are SQVTM and ANQGSEA. This CDR3 has 14 residues. The CDR3: CSVKDRGPSYEQYF. CDR3 sequence (DNA): TGCAGCGTTAAAGACAGGGGTCCATCCTACGAGCAGTACTTC.

This clonotype has only a few counts. V and J are TRBV7-8 and TRBJ2-7; 13 positions match TRBD2. Per germline, CDR1 SGHVS and CDR2 FQNEAQ. This CDR3 is built from 17 residues. The V segment lost 5 bases and the J segment 6 bases; nucleotides outside the gene matches: 13. The CDR3 DNA sequence: TGTGCCAGCAGCCCCTACGGGGGGACTAGCGGGGTTGGCGAGCAGTACTTC. The encoded protein is CASSPYGGTSGVGEQYF.

This clonotype was observed a handful of times. V gene TRBV15 combines with J gene TRBJ2-5; TRBD1 matches at 9 bases. Germline CDR1 LNHNV, CDR2 YYDKDF (reference sequence). V was clipped by 3 bases and J by 5 bases; unmatched bases: 7. The CDR3 is 15 residues long. CDR3 nucleotide sequence: TGTGCCACCAGCAGTGGACAGGGGCCCCCGGAGACCCAGTACTTC. This sequence encodes CATSSGQGPPETQYF.

This CDR3 reads CASSYRPWDTENNEQFF. CDR3 sequence (DNA): TGTGCCAGCAGCTACCGCCCTTGGGACACGGAAAACAATGAGCAGTTCTTC. V and J are TRBV11-2 and TRBJ2-1, with D possibly TRBD1 on 6 matching bases. The CDR3 consists of 17 residues. Between the trimmed V and J ends, which lost 4 bases and 5 bases, there was a span of 21 bases. The germline V gene encodes CDR1 SGHAT and CDR2 FQNNGV.

The chain recombines TRBV12-3 or TRBV12-4 with TRBJ2-3, with D possibly matching TRBD2 (7 bases). This CDR3 is built from 15 residues. V lost 3 bases, J lost 5 bases, and 15 bases lay in between. Here the CDR3 reads CASSLARGAIDTQYF. CDR3 DNA: TGTGCCAGCAGTTTGGCACGGGGGGCGATAGATACGCAGTATTTT.

J is TRBJ2-4 and V is TRBV6-2 or TRBV6-3; TRBD1 might be the D (6 bases). The CDR3 spans 14 residues. From germline, CDR1 is MNHEY and CDR2 SVGEGT. Trimming pared 6 bases from V and 3 bases from J, leaving 12 bases between. The CDR3 DNA sequence: TGTGCCAGCAGGCTTACAGGGAGCAAAAACATTCAGTACTTC. It yields the protein CASRLTGSKNIQYF.

V usage is TRBV4-3 and J usage is TRBJ1-3, with no clear D. Looked up from germline, CDR1 is LGHNA and CDR2 is YSLEER. The CDR3 extends over 14 amino acids. Deletions cut 4 bases from V and 3 bases from J, with 10 bases between. The CDR3 protein is CASSLKGVGNTIYF. The CDR3 DNA follows: TGCGCCAGCAGCCTAAAAGGAGTTGGAAACACCATATATTTT.

V gene TRBV6-6 combines with J gene TRBJ1-6, with D possibly matching TRBD1 (6 bases). From germline, CDR1 is MNHNY and CDR2 SVGAGI (reference sequence). This CDR3 spans 16 amino acids. Trimming pared 3 bases from V and 4 bases from J, leaving 13 bases between. The CDR3 reads CASSYPPGQYNSPLHF. The CDR3, as DNA: TGTGCCAGCAGTTATCCTCCGGGACAATATAATTCACCCCTCCACTTT.

This clonotype has a handful of counts. V usage is TRBV3-1 and J usage is TRBJ2-3; 7 nucleotides match TRBD2. The germline gives CDR1 LGHDT, CDR2 YNNKEL (reference sequence). The J segment lost 5 bases and the V segment lost 5 bases, leaving 10 bases of the junction unmatched. The CDR3 covers 15 residues. CDR3 nucleotide sequence: TGTGCCAGCAGCGGGCACGGGACTAAGGGAGATACGCAGTATTTT. Its protein is CASSGHGTKGDTQYF.

The chain couples TRBV11-1 to TRBJ1-1; a weak D match, TRBD1 (5 bases). This CDR3 has 13 amino acids. CDR1 and CDR2 (germline): SGHAT, FQDESV (reference sequence). V lost 3 bases and J 8 bases, leaving 13 bases between the germline ends. As DNA, the CDR3 is TGTGCCAGCAGCTTTGAAGGGGCCGCAGAAGCTTTCTTT. The encoded protein is CASSFEGAAEAFF.

A single count supports this clonotype. The CDR3: CASSGTRRESQYF. CDR3 nucleotide sequence: TGTGCCAGCTCGGGGACTAGGCGAGAGTCCCAGTACTTC. The chain is built from TRBV21-1 and TRBJ2-5; the tabulated D call, TRBD2, remains unverified against the DNA. TRBV21-1 is deemed a pseudogene. The CDR3 has 13 residues.

This chain joins TRBV6-2 or TRBV6-3 and TRBJ2-1; D call uncertain. CDR3 length: 16 amino acids. Trimming removed 5 bases from V and 0 bases from J, with 14 bases in between. The V gene's germline CDR1 is MNHEY and CDR2 SVGEGT. The CDR3 spells CASSRRNFFSYNEQFF. DNA for the CDR3: TGTGCCAGCAGTAGAAGGAACTTCTTCTCCTACAATGAGCAGTTCTTC.

The chain has TRBV7-9 and TRBJ2-1, with 10 bases identical to TRBD2. Germline loops: CDR1 SEHNR, CDR2 FQNEAQ (reference sequence). The CDR3 length is 16 residues. V trimming: 4 bases; J trimming: 7 bases; junction bases outside the gene matches: 10. The CDR3 protein is CASSSPLAGVLNEQFF. The CDR3 nucleotides read TGTGCCAGCAGCTCCCCTCTAGCGGGGGTTTTAAATGAGCAGTTCTTC.